Sequencing of this TCR beta chain was carried out in a study of spatial heterogeneity in lung cancer. Study-level background: For the average unique TCR and UMI combination, more than 8.5 occurrences appeared in raw reads. Broader study findings: Blood showed ubiquitous tumor TCRs more often at resection than at routine follow-up.

Time point of the sample: sample taken at primary tumor resection. Extraction of whole RNA from tumor, nontumor lung or frozen PBMC preceded unsorted sequencing. Patients with untreated early-stage non-small cell lung cancer, numbering more than 55, were the donors. The V gene end was trimmed by 4 bases and the J gene end by 5 bases; junction bases not matched to a gene: 4. Germline CDR1 and CDR2: MGHDK and SYGVNS. This CDR3 has 15 residues. TCR cDNA molecules each carried a unique molecular identifier. Each CDR3 protein is one row after TCRdb ran MiXCR on the 5' RACE reads. The table lists roughly 40,000 distinct CDR3 sequences, 6.5% to 8.5% of them singletons, with about 40% in the top ten. Worth noting for this clonotype: The antigen is unknown.

Source: PBMCs, taken at surgery. The sequence derives from a female donor with early-stage non-small cell lung cancer. The chain carries TRBV25-1 and TRBJ1-4, with 10 positions matching TRBD1. The CDR3 reads CASSVGTGANEKLFF. CDR3 bases: TGTGCCAGCAGTGTGGGGACAGGGGCAAATGAAAAACTGTTTTTT.